The 17 T cell receptor beta chains in this list originate from one sample, sequenced in a study of blood T cell repertoires in COVID-19. TCRdb's table, derived via immunoSEQ multiplex PCR, lists solely in-frame clones and lacks some. Of over 85,000 clones in the sample, about 72% were seen once. The sample comprised peripheral blood. These receptor sequences come from a man aged 55 to 69 with active or convalescent COVID-19.

The gene calls are TRBV24-1 and TRBJ1-1, with a possible D match to TRBD1 (5 bases). Looked up from germline, CDR1 is KGHDR and CDR2 is SFDVKD. The length of the CDR3 is 11 residues. Trimming took 10 bases from V and 5 from J, leaving 10 bases between them. Written as DNA, the CDR3 is TGTGCCACGGAGGGGAATACTGAAGCTTTCTTT. Protein sequence: CATEGNTEAFF.

The J gene is TRBJ2-1, the V gene TRBV7-3; 11 nucleotides agree with TRBD2. The germline CDR1 and CDR2 sequences are SGHTA and FQGTGA. This CDR3 comprises 22 residues. V was clipped by 4 bases and J by 7 bases; unmatched bases: 27. CDR3 protein: CASSSRAGTSGYTTPRGNEQFF. CDR3 DNA: TGTGCCAGCAGCTCCCGCGCCGGGACTAGCGGATACACCACCCCGCGAGGGAATGAGCAGTTCTTC.

The CDR3 coding sequence is TGTGCCAGCAGCCCCACGGGGGTGAGCCAGACCCAGTACTTC. This sequence encodes CASSPTGVSQTQYF. This rearrangement joins TRBV11-2 to TRBJ2-5; D might be TRBD2 (6 bases). V dropped 5 bases and J dropped 6 bases, with 16 bases sitting between them. The CDR3 sequence is 14 residues long. The germline V gene encodes CDR1 SGHAT and CDR2 FQNNGV.

The gene calls are TRBV5-1 and TRBJ2-5, with TRBD2 identical over 8 bases. CDR3 length: 14 residues. The J segment lost 4 bases and the V segment lost 0 bases, leaving 2 bases of the junction unmatched. Per germline, CDR1 SGHRS and CDR2 YFSETQ. The CDR3 bases are TGCGCCAGCAGCTTGGGGCTAGCGGGAGAGACCCAGTACTTC. Translation: CASSLGLAGETQYF.

This clone is a singleton in its sample. V usage is TRBV7-9 and J usage is TRBJ2-1, with a tentative D call TRBD2 (6 bases). V was cut by 6 bases and J by 0 bases, with 15 bases left in between. This CDR3 region has 16 residues. Germline loops: CDR1 SEHNR, CDR2 FQNEAQ (reference sequence). The CDR3 region has the DNA TGTGCCAGCAGTCCCGGGGACTCCAACTCCTACAATGAGCAGTTCTTC. Translated, it gives CASSPGDSNSYNEQFF.

This clone has a single count. This sequence joins TRBV5-1 and TRBJ2-2; possibly TRBD1 for D (6 bases). CDR1 is SGHRS and CDR2 is YFSETQ in the germline V gene. Trimming stripped 3 bases from V and 0 bases from J, with 9 bases between. The CDR3 loop spans 15 amino acids. CDR3 amino acids: CASSWGHANTGELFF. The CDR3 DNA reads TGCGCCAGCAGCTGGGGACACGCGAACACCGGGGAGCTGTTTTTT.

In its sample, this clone was seen a few times. The chain uses TRBV7-2 and TRBJ1-2, with 7 bases lining up with TRBD1. Germline values: CDR1 SGHTA, CDR2 FQGNSA. The CDR3 extends over 15 amino acids. With V trimmed by 5 bases and J by 0 bases, 6 bases remained unmatched. The CDR3 protein is CASSPRTGANYGYTF. Written as DNA, the CDR3 is TGTGCCAGCAGCCCCCGGACAGGAGCTAACTATGGCTACACCTTC.

The chain uses TRBV27 and TRBJ2-5; tentative D call: TRBD2 (6 bases). With 5 bases removed from V and 1 base from J, the gap between germline ends came to 14 bases. This CDR3 has 15 residues. Germline values: CDR1 MNHEY, CDR2 SMNVEV (reference sequence). DNA of the CDR3: TGTGCCAGCAGTAGCCTCGGGACTGCCCAAGAGACCCAGTACTTC. This gives the protein CASSSLGTAQETQYF.

V and J are TRBV29-1 and TRBJ1-1, with D possibly matching TRBD1 (6 bases). V was pared by 7 bases and J by 1 base, with 25 bases between. This CDR3 has 17 residues. CDR1 is SQVTM and CDR2 is ANQGSEA in the germline V gene. CDR3 DNA: TGCAGCGCTGACGGGCCCATAGGGGGTTTGGCGAACACTGAAGCTTTCTTT. This codes for CSADGPIGGLANTEAFF. The whole variable domain, filled in from reference TRBV29-1 and TRBJ1-1, reads SAVISQKPSRDICQRGTSLTIQCQVDSQVTMMFWYRQQPGQSLTLIATANQGSEATYESGFVIDKFPISRPNLTFSTLTVSNMSPEDSSIYLCSADGPIGGLANTEAFFGQGTRLTVV.

The chain couples TRBV19 to TRBJ1-1; 12 bases fit TRBD1. The germline gives CDR1 LNHDA, CDR2 SQIVND (reference sequence). CDR3 length: 17 residues. After removal of 4 bases from V and 0 bases from J, the junction contained 6 bases not matched to a gene. In nucleotides, the CDR3 is TGTGCCAGTAGTACCCGGGACAGGGGGCTTCTGAACACTGAAGCTTTCTTT. Protein sequence: CASSTRDRGLLNTEAFF.

The V gene is TRBV7-8, the J gene TRBJ2-3; weak D call: TRBD2 (5 bases). In germline, CDR1 is SGHVS, CDR2 FQNEAQ. This CDR3 comprises 14 residues. Deletions cut 2 bases from V and 4 bases from J, with 10 bases between. The CDR3 nucleotides are TGTGCCAGCAGCTTAACGGGGAGACCAGATACGCAGTATTTT. It encodes CASSLTGRPDTQYF.

The chain employs TRBV30 and TRBJ2-4; TRBD1 might be the D (6 bases). Trimming shortened V by 3 bases and J by 4 bases, and 13 bases separated the two germline ends. There are 14 residues in the CDR3. CDR1 is GTSNPN, CDR2 SVGIG, per germline (reference sequence). DNA of the CDR3: TGTGCCTGGAGCGAAACAGGGAGAAAAAACATTCAGTACTTC. Residues: CAWSETGRKNIQYF.

The gene calls are TRBV2 and TRBJ1-2; D is uncertain. V lost 8 bases and J lost 7, with 8 bases in between. The CDR3 totals 10 residues. The germline gives CDR1 SNHLY, CDR2 FYNNEI. The CDR3, as DNA: TGTGCCAGCGGGGAGGGTGGCTACACCTTC. Translating it yields CASGEGGYTF.

The chain combines TRBV12-3 or TRBV12-4 with TRBJ1-1; D is unresolved. The CDR3 length is 13 residues. V gave up 5 bases and J gave up 0 bases, with 7 bases separating them. This chain's CDR3 is CASSIHMNTEAFF. Here the CDR3 DNA reads TGTGCCAGCAGTATCCACATGAACACTGAAGCTTTCTTT.

The sample holds a few counts of this clone. The chain recombines TRBV4-1 with TRBJ2-7; tentative D call: TRBD1 (6 bases). Germline CDR1 is MGHRA and CDR2 is YSYEKL. CDR3 length: 18 residues. Trimming shortened V by 1 base and J by 6 bases, and 25 bases separated the two germline ends. The CDR3 sequence: CASSQVLLSRWAGVEQYF. The CDR3 DNA sequence: TGCGCCAGCAGCCAAGTCCTGTTAAGCCGTTGGGCAGGGGTCGAGCAGTACTTC.

This clone was found a few times. V gene TRBV6-2 or TRBV6-3 combines with J gene TRBJ1-5; D ambiguous. Germline CDR1 is MNHEY and CDR2 is SVGEGT. V lost 2 bases and J 4 bases, leaving 6 bases between the germline ends. CDR3 length: 13 amino acids. This chain's CDR3 is CASSYQINQPQHF. The CDR3 region has the DNA TGTGCCAGCAGTTACCAAATTAATCAGCCCCAGCATTTT.

This clone is a singleton in its sample. The chain joins TRBV9 to TRBJ2-2; 7 nucleotides align to TRBD2. This CDR3 region has 18 residues. The J segment lost 1 base and the V segment lost 4 bases, leaving 13 bases of the junction unmatched. Germline loops: CDR1 SGDLS, CDR2 YYNGEE. CDR3 sequence reads: CASSQREGFSRNTGELFF. DNA of the CDR3: TGTGCCAGCAGCCAGAGGGAGGGATTTAGTAGGAACACCGGGGAGCTGTTTTTT. The full variable domain, its missing parts supplied by reference TRBV9 and TRBJ2-2, is DSGVTQTPKHLITATGQRVTLRCSPRSGDLSVYWYQQSLDQGLQFLIQYYNGEERAKGNILERFSAQQFPDLHSELNLSSLELGDSALYFCASSQREGFSRNTGELFFGEGSRLTVL.